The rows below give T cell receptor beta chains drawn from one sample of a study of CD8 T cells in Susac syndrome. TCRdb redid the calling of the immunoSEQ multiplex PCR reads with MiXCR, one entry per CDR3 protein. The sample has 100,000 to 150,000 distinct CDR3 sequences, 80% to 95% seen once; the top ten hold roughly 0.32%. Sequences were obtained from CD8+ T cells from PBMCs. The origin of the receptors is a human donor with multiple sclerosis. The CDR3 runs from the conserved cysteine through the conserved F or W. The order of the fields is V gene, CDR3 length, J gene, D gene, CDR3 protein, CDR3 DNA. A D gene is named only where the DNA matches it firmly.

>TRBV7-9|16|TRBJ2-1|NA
CASSPSGGGAYNEQFF
TGTGCCAGCAGCCCCTCAGGGGGGGGAGCCTACAATGAGCAGTTCTTC
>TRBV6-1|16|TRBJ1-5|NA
CASSEPRRGSNQPQHF
TGTGCCAGCAGTGAGCCCCGGAGGGGGAGCAATCAGCCCCAGCATTTT
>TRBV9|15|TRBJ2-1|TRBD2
CASSPWTSGNYEQFF
TGTGCCAGCAGCCCATGGACTAGCGGGAACTATGAGCAGTTCTTC
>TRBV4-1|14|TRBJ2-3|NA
CASSQDPTLDTQYF
TGCGCCAGCAGCCAAGACCCAACCCTAGATACGCAGTATTTT
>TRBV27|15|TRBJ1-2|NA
CASSLKGPTGYGYTF
TGTGCCAGCAGTTTAAAAGGGCCGACCGGATATGGCTACACCTTC
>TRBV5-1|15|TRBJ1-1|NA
CASSLEFRATTEAFF
TGCGCCAGCAGCTTGGAATTCAGGGCTACCACTGAAGCTTTCTTT
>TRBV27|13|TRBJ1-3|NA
CASSFGQGNTIYF
TGTGCCAGCAGTTTCGGACAGGGAAACACCATATATTTT
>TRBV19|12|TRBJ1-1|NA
CASSQGYTEAFF
TGTGCCAGTAGTCAGGGGTACACTGAAGCTTTCTTT
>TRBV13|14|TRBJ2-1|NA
CASSTGRLRDEQFF
TGTGCCAGCAGCACCGGGCGGCTTCGGGATGAGCAGTTCTTC
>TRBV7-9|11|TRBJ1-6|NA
CASSLGSPLHF
TGTGCCAGCAGCTTAGGATCACCCCTCCACTTT
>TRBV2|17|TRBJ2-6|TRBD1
CASSRGQALTGANVLTF
TGTGCCAGCAGTCGGGGACAGGCCCTGACTGGGGCCAACGTCCTGACTTTC
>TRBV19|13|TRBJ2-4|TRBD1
CASRSTGGDIQYF
TGTGCCAGTAGATCGACAGGGGGGGACATTCAGTACTTC
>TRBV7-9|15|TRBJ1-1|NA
CASSPPSGANTEAFF
TGTGCCAGCAGCCCTCCTTCAGGGGCAAACACTGAAGCTTTCTTT
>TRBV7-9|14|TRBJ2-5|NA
CASSPPGREETQYF
TGTGCCAGCAGCCCTCCCGGCAGGGAAGAGACCCAGTACTTC
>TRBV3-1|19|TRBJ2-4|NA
CASSQSRSGATQAKNIQYF
TGTGCCAGCAGCCAATCCCGGTCAGGGGCCACTCAAGCCAAAAACATTCAGTACTTC
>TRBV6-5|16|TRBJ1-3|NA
CASSYSPPGRGNTIYF
TGTGCCAGCAGTTACTCCCCTCCGGGACGAGGAAACACCATATATTTT